Sequencing of this T cell receptor (beta chain) was carried out in a study of T cell responses to AZD1222 COVID-19 vaccine. At the level of the study: Combined were second doses at about 4 or about 12 weeks.

Germline-derived CDR1 and CDR2 are MNHNY and SVGAGI (reference sequence). Unmatched junction bases numbered 9, after V lost 6 bases and J lost 1 base. This CDR3 contains 16 residues. Here immunoSEQ multiplex PCR was the method, and the copy in TCRdb shows in-frame clones only, minus some. The table has some 120,000 clones, approximately 83% seen once. The starting material was peripheral blood, obtained on day 0 of AZD1222 vaccination. The TCR originated in an adult in good health. The chain combines TRBV6-6 with TRBJ1-1, with 9 bases aligning to TRBD1. The CDR3 coding sequence is TGTGCCAGCAGACCGGGACAGGGTGCGGCGAACACTGAAGCTTTCTTT. Residues: CASRPGQGAANTEAFF.